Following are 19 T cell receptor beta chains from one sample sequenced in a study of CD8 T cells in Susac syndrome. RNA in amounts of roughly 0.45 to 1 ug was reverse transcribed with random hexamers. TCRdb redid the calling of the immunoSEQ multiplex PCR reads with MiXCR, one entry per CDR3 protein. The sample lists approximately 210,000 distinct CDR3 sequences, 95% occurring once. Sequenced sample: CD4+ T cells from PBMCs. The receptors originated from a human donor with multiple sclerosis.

CDR3 DNA: TGTGCCAGCAGCTTACCGACAGGGGGGAACACTGAAGCTTTCTTT. Translating gives CASSLPTGGNTEAFF. This chain links TRBV5-4 with TRBJ1-1; 9 bases are shared with TRBD1. The CDR3 covers 15 residues. J lost 1 base, V lost 2 bases, and 3 bases had no gene match. Germline V gene sequence: CDR1 SGHNT, CDR2 YYREEE (reference sequence).

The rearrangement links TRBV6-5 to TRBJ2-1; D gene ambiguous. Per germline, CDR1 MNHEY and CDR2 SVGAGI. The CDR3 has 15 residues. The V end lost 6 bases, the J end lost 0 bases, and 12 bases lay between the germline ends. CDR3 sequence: CASSLLTSSYNEQFF. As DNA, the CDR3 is TGTGCCAGCAGCCTCCTCACGAGCTCCTACAATGAGCAGTTCTTC.

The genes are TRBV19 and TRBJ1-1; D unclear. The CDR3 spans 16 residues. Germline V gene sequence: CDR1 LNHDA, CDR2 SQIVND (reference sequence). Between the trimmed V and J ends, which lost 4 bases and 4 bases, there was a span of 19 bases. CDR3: CASSNPPLPRGTEAFF. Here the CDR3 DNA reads TGTGCCAGTAGTAACCCCCCGCTGCCCCGTGGCACTGAAGCTTTCTTT.

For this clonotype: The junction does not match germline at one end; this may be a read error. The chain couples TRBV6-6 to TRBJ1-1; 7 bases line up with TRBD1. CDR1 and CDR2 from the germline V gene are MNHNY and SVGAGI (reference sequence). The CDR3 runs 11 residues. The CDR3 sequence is CASSTDGQAVF. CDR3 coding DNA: TGTGCCAGCAGTACTGATGGACAGGCGGTCTTT.

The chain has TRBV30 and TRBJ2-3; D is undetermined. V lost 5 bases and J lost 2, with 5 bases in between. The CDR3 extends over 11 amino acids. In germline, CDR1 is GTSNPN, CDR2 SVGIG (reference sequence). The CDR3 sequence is CAWGPTDTQYF. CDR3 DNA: TGTGCCTGGGGACCCACAGATACGCAGTATTTT.

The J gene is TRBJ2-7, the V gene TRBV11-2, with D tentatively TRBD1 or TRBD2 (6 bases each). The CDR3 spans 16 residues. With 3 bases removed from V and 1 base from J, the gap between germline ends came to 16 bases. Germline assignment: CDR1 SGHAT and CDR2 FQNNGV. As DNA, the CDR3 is TGTGCCAGCAGCTTCATAGGGGGGATAGCTTCCTACGAGCAGTACTTC. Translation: CASSFIGGIASYEQYF.

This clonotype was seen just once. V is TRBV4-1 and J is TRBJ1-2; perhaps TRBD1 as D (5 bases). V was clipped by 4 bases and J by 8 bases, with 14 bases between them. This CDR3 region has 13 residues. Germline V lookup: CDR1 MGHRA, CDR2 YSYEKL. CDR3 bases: TGCGCCAGCAGCCCCCCCATGGGGGAAGGCTACACCTTC. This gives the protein CASSPPMGEGYTF.

The CDR3 region is CASSSRSGRTEAFF. CDR3 sequence (DNA): TGTGCCAGCAGTTCCCGTTCAGGCAGGACTGAAGCTTTCTTT. The rearrangement uses TRBV27 and TRBJ1-1; D not resolved. The CDR3 contains 14 residues. The V gene lost 4 bases and the J gene lost 5 bases, with 14 bases spanning the gap. Germline assignment: CDR1 MNHEY and CDR2 SMNVEV (reference sequence).

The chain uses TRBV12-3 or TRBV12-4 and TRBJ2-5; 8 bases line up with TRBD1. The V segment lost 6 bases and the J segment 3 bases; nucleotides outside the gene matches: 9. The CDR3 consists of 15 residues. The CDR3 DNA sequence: TGTGCCAGCAGCTCCTGGACAGGGAAAGAAGAGACCCAGTACTTC. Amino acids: CASSSWTGKEETQYF.

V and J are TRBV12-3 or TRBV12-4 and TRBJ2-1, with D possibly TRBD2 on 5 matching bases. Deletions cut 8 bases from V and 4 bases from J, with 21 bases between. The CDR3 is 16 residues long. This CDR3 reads CASCKYSGRAYNEQFF. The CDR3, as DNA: TGTGCCAGCTGCAAGTATTCGGGAAGGGCTTACAATGAGCAGTTCTTC.

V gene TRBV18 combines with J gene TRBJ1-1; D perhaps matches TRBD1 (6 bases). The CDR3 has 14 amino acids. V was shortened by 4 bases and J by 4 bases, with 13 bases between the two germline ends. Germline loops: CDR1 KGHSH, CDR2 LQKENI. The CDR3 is CASSRTVPITEAFF. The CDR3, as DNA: TGTGCCAGCTCACGGACAGTCCCGATCACTGAAGCTTTCTTT. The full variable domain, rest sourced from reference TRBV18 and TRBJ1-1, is NAGVMQNPRHLVRRRGQEARLRCSPMKGHSHVYWYRQLPEEGLKFMVYLQKENIIDESGMPKERFSAEFPKEGPSILRIQQVVRGDSAAYFCASSRTVPITEAFFGQGTRLTVV.

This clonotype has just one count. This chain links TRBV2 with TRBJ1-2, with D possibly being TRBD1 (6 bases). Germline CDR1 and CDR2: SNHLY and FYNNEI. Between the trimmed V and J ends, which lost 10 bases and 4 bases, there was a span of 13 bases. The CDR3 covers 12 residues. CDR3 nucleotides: TGTGCCACAGGGGTCCAGACCTATGGCTACACCTTC. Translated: CATGVQTYGYTF. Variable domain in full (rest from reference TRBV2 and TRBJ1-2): EPEVTQTPSHQVTQMGQEVILRCVPISNHLYFYWYRQILGQKVEFLVSFYNNEISEKSEIFDDQFSVERPDGSNFTLKIRSTKLEDSAMYFCATGVQTYGYTFGSGTRLTVV.

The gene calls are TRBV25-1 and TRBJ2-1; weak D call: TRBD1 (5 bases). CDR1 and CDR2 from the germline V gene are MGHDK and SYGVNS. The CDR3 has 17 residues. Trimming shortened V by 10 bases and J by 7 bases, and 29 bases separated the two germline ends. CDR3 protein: CANQDKILISHSNEQFF. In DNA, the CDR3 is TGTGCCAACCAGGACAAGATACTCATCTCTCACTCGAATGAGCAGTTCTTC. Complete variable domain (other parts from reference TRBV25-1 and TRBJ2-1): EADIYQTPRYLVIGTGKKITLECSQTMGHDKMYWYQQDPGMELHLIHYSYGVNSTEKGDLSSESTVSRIRTEHFPLTLESARPSHTSQYLCANQDKILISHSNEQFFGPGTRLTVL.

The CDR3 DNA sequence: TGCAGCGTTGAGGCTGAGGGGATCCTATTGTTCTTC. Its translation is CSVEAEGILLFF. The chain employs TRBV29-1 and TRBJ2-1; D might be TRBD1 or TRBD2, each matching 5 bases. Trimming stripped 3 bases from V and 15 bases from J, with 18 bases between. Germline loops: CDR1 SQVTM, CDR2 ANQGSEA. The CDR3 covers 12 residues.

For the CDR3, the DNA is TGTGCCTGGAGTGTTGGGAGGGTACGCCTGAACACTGAAGCTTTCTTT. Its translation is CAWSVGRVRLNTEAFF. The chain links TRBV30 to TRBJ1-1; D call uncertain. This CDR3 spans 16 amino acids. Germline loops: CDR1 GTSNPN, CDR2 SVGIG (reference sequence). V was clipped by 0 bases and J by 0 bases, with 14 bases between them. The full variable domain, its missing parts supplied by reference TRBV30 and TRBJ1-1, is SQTIHQWPATLVQPVGSPLSLECTVEGTSNPNLYWYRQAAGRGLQLLFYSVGIGQISSEVPQNLSASRPQDRQFILSSKKLLLSDSGFYLCAWSVGRVRLNTEAFFGQGTRLTVV.

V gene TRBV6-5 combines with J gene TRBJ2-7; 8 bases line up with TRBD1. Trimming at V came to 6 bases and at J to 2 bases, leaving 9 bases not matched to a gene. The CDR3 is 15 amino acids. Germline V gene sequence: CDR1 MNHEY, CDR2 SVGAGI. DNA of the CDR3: TGTGCCAGCAGCCCAACTTGGGACAGGACCTACGAGCAGTACTTC. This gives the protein CASSPTWDRTYEQYF.

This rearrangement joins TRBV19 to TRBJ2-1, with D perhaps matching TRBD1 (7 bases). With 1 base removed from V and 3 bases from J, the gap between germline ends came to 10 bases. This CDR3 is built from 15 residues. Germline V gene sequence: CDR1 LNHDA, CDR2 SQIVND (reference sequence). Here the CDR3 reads CASSIGGTVYNEQFF. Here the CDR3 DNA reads TGTGCCAGTAGTATAGGCGGGACAGTCTACAATGAGCAGTTCTTC.

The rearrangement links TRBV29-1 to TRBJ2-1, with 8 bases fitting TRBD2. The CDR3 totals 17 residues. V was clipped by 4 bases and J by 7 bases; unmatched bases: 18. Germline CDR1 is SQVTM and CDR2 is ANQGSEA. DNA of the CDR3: TGCAGCGTTGGGTGGAGCGGCGGGAGGTTTGTTGTAAATGAGCAGTTCTTC. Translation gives CSVGWSGGRFVVNEQFF.

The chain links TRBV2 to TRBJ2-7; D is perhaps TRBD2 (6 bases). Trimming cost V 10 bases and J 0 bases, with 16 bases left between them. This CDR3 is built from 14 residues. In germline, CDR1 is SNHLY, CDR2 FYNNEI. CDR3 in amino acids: CATQPGDRSYEQYF. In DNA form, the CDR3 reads TGTGCCACCCAGCCGGGGGATCGCTCCTACGAGCAGTACTTC.